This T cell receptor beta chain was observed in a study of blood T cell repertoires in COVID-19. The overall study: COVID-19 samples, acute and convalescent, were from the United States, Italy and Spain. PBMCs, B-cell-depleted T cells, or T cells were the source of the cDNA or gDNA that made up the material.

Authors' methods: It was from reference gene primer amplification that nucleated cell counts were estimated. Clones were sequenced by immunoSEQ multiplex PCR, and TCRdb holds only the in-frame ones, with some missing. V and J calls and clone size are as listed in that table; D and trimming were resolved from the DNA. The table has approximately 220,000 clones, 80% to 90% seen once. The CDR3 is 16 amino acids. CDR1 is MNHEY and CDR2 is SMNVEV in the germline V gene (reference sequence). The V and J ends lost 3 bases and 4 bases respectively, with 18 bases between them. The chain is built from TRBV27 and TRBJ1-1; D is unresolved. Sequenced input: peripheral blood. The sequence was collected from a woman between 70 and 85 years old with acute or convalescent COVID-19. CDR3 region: CASSLKPYGSVTEAFF. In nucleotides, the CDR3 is TGTGCCAGCAGTTTGAAGCCGTACGGTTCGGTCACTGAAGCTTTCTTT.